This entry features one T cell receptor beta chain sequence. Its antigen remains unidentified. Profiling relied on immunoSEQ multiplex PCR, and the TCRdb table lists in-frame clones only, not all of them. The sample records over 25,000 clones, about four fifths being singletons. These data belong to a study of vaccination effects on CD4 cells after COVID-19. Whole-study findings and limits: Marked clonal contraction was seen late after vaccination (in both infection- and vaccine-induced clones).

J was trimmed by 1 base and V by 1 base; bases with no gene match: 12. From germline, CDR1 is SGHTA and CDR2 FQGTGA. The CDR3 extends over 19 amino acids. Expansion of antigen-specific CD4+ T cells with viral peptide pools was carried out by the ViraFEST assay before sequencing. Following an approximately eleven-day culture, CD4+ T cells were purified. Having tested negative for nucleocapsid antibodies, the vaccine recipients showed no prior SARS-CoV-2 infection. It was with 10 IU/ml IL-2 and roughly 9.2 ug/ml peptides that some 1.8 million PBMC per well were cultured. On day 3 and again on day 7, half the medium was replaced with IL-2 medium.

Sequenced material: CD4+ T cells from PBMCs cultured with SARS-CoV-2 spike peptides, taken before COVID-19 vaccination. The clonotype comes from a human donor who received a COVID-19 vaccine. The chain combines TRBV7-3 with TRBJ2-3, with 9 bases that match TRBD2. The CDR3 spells CASSLRRGGLSTGTDTQYF. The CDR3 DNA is TGTGCCAGCAGCTTAAGGCGGGGGGGCCTATCGACGGGCACAGATACGCAGTATTTT. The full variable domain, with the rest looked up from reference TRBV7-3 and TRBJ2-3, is GAGVSQTPSNKVTEKGKYVELRCDPISGHTALYWYRQSLGQGPEFLIYFQGTGAADDSGLPNDRFFAVRPEGSVSTLKIQRTERGDSAVYLCASSLRRGGLSTGTDTQYFGPGTRLTVL.